Each of the 9 T cell receptor beta chains below was sequenced from the same sample in a study of cytomegalovirus exposure and HLA in healthy donors. In the PCR, 60 Vbeta and 13 Jbeta primers were used. The protocol was immunoSEQ multiplex PCR, while the TCRdb copy is restricted to in-frame clones and leaves out a portion. The repertoire holds 150,000 to 200,000 clones, with around 84% as singletons. Input material: PBMCs. Receptors originate from a woman under 30 in good health and CMV-seronegative.

The sample holds a few counts of this clone. The chain employs TRBV6-6 and TRBJ1-4, with 8 bases fitting TRBD1. This CDR3 spans 13 amino acids. V lost 6 bases to trimming and J lost 5 bases; unmatched junction nucleotides: 2. Germline assignment: CDR1 MNHNY and CDR2 SVGAGI (reference sequence). CDR3 DNA sequence: TGTGCCAGCAGGGGACAGGCAAATGAAAAACTGTTTTTT. This sequence encodes CASRGQANEKLFF.

Concerning this clone: A read error may account for a junction end that differs from germline. The chain employs TRBV7-7 and TRBJ2-5; D gene uncertain. Germline V gene sequence: CDR1 SSHAT, CDR2 FNYEAQ (reference sequence). The CDR3 loop spans 13 amino acids. CDR3: CASSLGVAETQYF. As DNA, the CDR3 is TGTGCTAGCAGCTTAGGCGTAGCAGAGACCCAGTACTTC.

This clone was seen just once. V is TRBV5-1 and J is TRBJ2-7; 12 nucleotides match TRBD2. CDR1 and CDR2 (germline): SGHRS, YFSETQ. After removal of 6 bases from V and 4 bases from J, the junction contained 8 bases not matched to a gene. The CDR3 runs 15 residues. Here the CDR3 reads CASNPSGRASYEQYF. The CDR3 DNA is TGCGCCAGCAACCCTAGCGGGAGGGCCTCTTACGAGCAGTACTTC.

The chain couples TRBV18 to TRBJ2-3; the D gene is possibly TRBD2 (5 bases). The CDR3 loop spans 16 amino acids. V lost 4 bases and J lost 0, with 14 bases in between. Germline CDR1 reads KGHSH; CDR2 reads LQKENI. As DNA, the CDR3 is TGTGCCAGCTCACTTACACGAGCGGCTAGCACAGATACGCAGTATTTT. As protein: CASSLTRAASTDTQYF.

The J gene is TRBJ2-2, the V gene TRBV4-3; no definite D call. From germline, CDR1 is LGHNA and CDR2 YSLEER. The CDR3 has 17 amino acids. Trimming took 2 bases from V and 6 from J, leaving 19 bases between them. CDR3 coding DNA: TGCGCCAGCAGCCAAATTTCCACTGTGATGAGCGCCGGGGAGCTGTTTTTT. It translates to CASSQISTVMSAGELFF.

This clone was observed a single time. The chain uses TRBV9 and TRBJ2-7; the match to TRBD1 covers 7 bases. The germline V gene encodes CDR1 SGDLS and CDR2 YYNGEE. CDR3 length equals 16 residues. The V gene end was trimmed by 2 bases and the J gene end by 4 bases; junction bases not matched to a gene: 12. CDR3 in amino acids: CASSVGTGQPFYEQYF. The CDR3 DNA reads as TGTGCCAGCAGCGTCGGGACGGGACAGCCTTTTTACGAGCAGTACTTC. The complete variable domain, with remaining parts taken from reference TRBV9 and TRBJ2-7, reads DSGVTQTPKHLITATGQRVTLRCSPRSGDLSVYWYQQSLDQGLQFLIQYYNGEERAKGNILERFSAQQFPDLHSELNLSSLELGDSALYFCASSVGTGQPFYEQYFGPGTRLTVT.

This chain uses TRBV10-3 with TRBJ2-2, with TRBD2 matching over 9 bases. Germline V gene lookup returns CDR1 ENHRY and CDR2 SYGVKD. V gave up 7 bases and J gave up 0 bases; unmatched junction bases: 6. CDR3 size: 16 residues. This CDR3 reads CAITTSGGTNTGELFF. The CDR3 DNA is TGTGCCATCACTACAAGCGGGGGGACGAACACCGGGGAGCTGTTTTTT.

The rearrangement joins TRBV7-9 to TRBJ2-3, with 8 bases that match TRBD2. Per the germline V gene, CDR1 is SEHNR and CDR2 is FQNEAQ (reference sequence). The length of the CDR3 is 16 residues. With 2 bases clipped from V and 0 bases from J, the junction kept 4 bases outside the gene matches. The CDR3 spells CASSLYASGSTDTQYF. CDR3 bases: TGTGCCAGCAGCTTATATGCTAGCGGGAGCACAGATACGCAGTATTTT.

To note about this clone: The junction departs from the called germline gene at one end, perhaps through a read error. The V call is TRBV14, the J call TRBJ1-2; D unresolved. Germline V gene lookup returns CDR1 SGHDN and CDR2 FVKESK. The CDR3 runs 13 residues. Here the CDR3 DNA reads TGTGCCGGCAGCCAAGCACACGGAGGACGCTACACCTTC. It encodes CAGSQAHGGRYTF.